The TCR beta chain described here comes from a study of T cells in women clearing cervical HPV infection. Comments on this clone: With the read ending 3 residues before the CDR3 end, the germline J gene is used to fill in that end.

TCRdb's copy holds only in-frame clones and misses some; the assay was immunoSEQ multiplex PCR. The sample totals around 46,000 clones. Germline lookup yields CDR1 MNHNS and CDR2 SASEGT. The V end lost 7 bases, the J end lost 6 bases, and 7 bases lay between the germline ends. The CDR3 has 11 amino acids. The sequence was collected from a woman aged 18 to 75 with a cervical HPV16 infection that either progressed to CIN3+ or cleared (not recorded which). This chain connects TRBV6-1 to TRBJ2-1; D unclear. Input material: blood buffy coat. The DNA read from the CDR3 is TGTGCCAGCACTGAGCGCAATGAG. Amino acid sequence: CASTERNE. The whole CDR3 region reads CASTERNEQFF.